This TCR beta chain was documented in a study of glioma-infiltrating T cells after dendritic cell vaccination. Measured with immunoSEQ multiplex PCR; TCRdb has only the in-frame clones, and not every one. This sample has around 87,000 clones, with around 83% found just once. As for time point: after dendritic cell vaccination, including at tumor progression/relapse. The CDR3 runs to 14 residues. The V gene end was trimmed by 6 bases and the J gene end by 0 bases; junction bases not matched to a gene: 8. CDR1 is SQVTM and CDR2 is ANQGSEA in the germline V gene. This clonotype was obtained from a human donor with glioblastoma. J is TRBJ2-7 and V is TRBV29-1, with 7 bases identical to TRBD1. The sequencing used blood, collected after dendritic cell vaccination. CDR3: CSVQGQASSYEQYF. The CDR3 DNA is TGCAGCGTACAAGGACAGGCGAGCTCCTACGAGCAGTACTTC.